One TCR beta chain is described in this entry. Its specificity is unknown. This entry is derived from a study of cytomegalovirus exposure and HLA in healthy donors. Study-wide background: Around 200 million T cells yielded around 100 million unique TCR beta sequences, as an earlier analysis found. Study-wide results and limits: A later analysis linked a missense variant in DCLRE1C to the trimming of TCR beta V and J genes.

Use of 60 Vbeta and 13 Jbeta primers characterized the PCR. The assay was immunoSEQ multiplex PCR, and TCRdb's table has in-frame clones only and misses some. The sample includes around 85,000 clones, roughly 80% seen only once; the top ten take about 32%. Trimming shortened V by 0 bases and J by 6 bases, and 11 bases separated the two germline ends. Germline V lookup: CDR1 MNHEY, CDR2 SVGAGI. The CDR3 sequence is 15 residues long. The sequencing sample was made of PBMCs. The chain recombines TRBV6-5 with TRBJ2-2; D perhaps matches TRBD2 (5 bases). This TCR came from a man aged 50 or older in good health and CMV-seropositive. The CDR3 bases are TGTGCCAGCAGTTACTCGCGGGCTATGGCCGGGGAGCTGTTTTTT. It encodes CASSYSRAMAGELFF.